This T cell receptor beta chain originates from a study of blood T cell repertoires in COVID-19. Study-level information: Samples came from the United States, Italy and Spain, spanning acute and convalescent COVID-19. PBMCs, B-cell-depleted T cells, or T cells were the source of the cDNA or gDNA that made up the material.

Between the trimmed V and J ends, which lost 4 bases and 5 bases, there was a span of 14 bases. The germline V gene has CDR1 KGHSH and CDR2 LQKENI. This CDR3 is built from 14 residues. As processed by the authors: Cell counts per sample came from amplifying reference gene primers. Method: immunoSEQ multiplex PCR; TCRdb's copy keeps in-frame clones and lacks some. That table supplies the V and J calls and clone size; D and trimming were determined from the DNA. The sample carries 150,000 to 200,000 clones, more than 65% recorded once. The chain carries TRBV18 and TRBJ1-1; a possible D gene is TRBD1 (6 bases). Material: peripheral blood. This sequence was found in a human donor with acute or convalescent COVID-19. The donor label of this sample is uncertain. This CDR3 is CASSQQGKNTEAFF. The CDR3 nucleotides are TGTGCCAGCTCACAGCAGGGGAAGAATACTGAAGCTTTCTTT.